These 28 T cell receptor beta chains share one sample of origin, sequenced in a study of blood T cell repertoires in COVID-19. Using immunoSEQ multiplex PCR, the repertoire was profiled, and TCRdb retains in-frame clones only, with some absent. Seen here are 250,000 to 350,000 clones, around 87% observed once, and the top ten hold about 2.2%. What was sequenced was peripheral blood. These receptors were taken from a woman in her 50s who had recovered from COVID-19.

The rearrangement links TRBV28 to TRBJ2-5; 11 bases map to TRBD2. The CDR3 extends over 15 amino acids. The trim removed 6 bases at V and 4 bases at J, leaving 7 bases unmatched. Per germline, CDR1 MDHEN and CDR2 SYDVKM. The CDR3 DNA is TGTGCCAGCAGCATTCAGACTAGCGGGATAGAGACCCAGTACTTC. Its protein product is CASSIQTSGIETQYF.

Written as DNA, the CDR3 is TGTGCCAGCAGCTTAAAAAGGACAGGGTTATCGAACTATGGCTACACCTTC. Amino acids: CASSLKRTGLSNYGYTF. This rearrangement joins TRBV7-8 to TRBJ1-2, with 8 bases that match TRBD1. The CDR3 runs to 17 residues. The germline V gene encodes CDR1 SGHVS and CDR2 FQNEAQ. J lost 2 bases, V lost 2 bases, and 10 bases had no gene match.

The chain is built from TRBV10-3 and TRBJ1-2; 7 bases are a match to TRBD1. The CDR3 consists of 13 residues. The V gene end was trimmed by 7 bases and the J gene end by 6 bases; junction bases not matched to a gene: 8. Germline values: CDR1 ENHRY, CDR2 SYGVKD. The CDR3 DNA sequence: TGTGCCATCACCCTGACAGGGAAGGATGGCTACACCTTC. Its protein is CAITLTGKDGYTF.

The chain uses TRBV18 and TRBJ2-7; 8 nucleotides agree with TRBD1. CDR3 length: 15 residues. CDR1 KGHSH and CDR2 LQKENI come from the germline V gene. Unmatched junction bases numbered 8, after V lost 4 bases and J lost 3 bases. The DNA for the CDR3 is TGTGCCAGCTCACGGCCGGGACAGGACTACTACGAGCAGTACTTC. Residues: CASSRPGQDYYEQYF.

This clone was detected a few times. V gene TRBV5-4 combines with J gene TRBJ2-7; tentatively, D is TRBD1 (5 bases). Germline lookup yields CDR1 SGHNT and CDR2 YYREEE (reference sequence). This CDR3 has 16 amino acids. Trimming removed 0 bases from V and 0 bases from J, with 13 bases in between. The CDR3 nucleotides are TGTGCCAGCAGCTTGGAGCCTTTGGGGCTCTCCTACGAGCAGTACTTC. Protein sequence: CASSLEPLGLSYEQYF.

The J gene is TRBJ2-1, the V gene TRBV10-3; TRBD2 matches at 9 bases. The CDR3 runs to 14 residues. The germline gives CDR1 ENHRY, CDR2 SYGVKD. Trimming removed 6 bases from V and 3 bases from J; junction bases left unmatched: 3. The CDR3 sequence: CAISRLADYNEQFF. The CDR3 DNA follows: TGTGCCATCAGCCGACTAGCGGACTACAATGAGCAGTTCTTC.

The genes are TRBV18 and TRBJ1-2; TRBD1 might be the D (5 bases). The V gene's germline CDR1 is KGHSH and CDR2 LQKENI. V was trimmed by 11 bases and J by 4 bases, leaving 17 bases between them. The CDR3 is 13 residues long. The CDR3 loop is CAGRSGDGYGYTF. Written as DNA, the CDR3 is TGTGCCGGGAGAAGCGGGGACGGCTATGGCTACACCTTC.

The chain employs TRBV7-2 and TRBJ2-7, with D maybe TRBD2 (5 bases). The CDR3 contains 15 residues. V was trimmed by 3 bases and J by 7 bases, leaving 19 bases between them. Germline V lookup: CDR1 SGHTA, CDR2 FQGNSA. The CDR3 spells CASSFNPTTRREQYF. In DNA, the CDR3 is TGTGCCAGCAGCTTTAACCCCACCACTAGGCGGGAGCAGTACTTC.

V usage is TRBV7-9 and J usage is TRBJ1-2, with TRBD1 identical over 8 bases. V shed 7 bases and J 3 bases; nucleotides not matched to a gene: 7. Germline V gene sequence: CDR1 SEHNR, CDR2 FQNEAQ (reference sequence). The CDR3 runs 14 residues. The CDR3 region has the DNA TGTGCCAGCACCCAAGCGGACAGGGACTATGGCTACACCTTC. It is translated as CASTQADRDYGYTF.

The genes are TRBV29-1 and TRBJ2-7; perhaps TRBD1 as D (6 bases). The CDR3 contains 16 residues. CDR1 is SQVTM and CDR2 is ANQGSEA in the germline V gene. The V end lost 4 bases, the J end lost 0 bases, and 19 bases lay between the germline ends. The CDR3 region is CSVVASQGTSSYEQYF. CDR3 coding DNA: TGCAGCGTTGTGGCATCGCAGGGGACCAGCTCCTACGAGCAGTACTTC.

This sequence joins TRBV11-2 and TRBJ2-7; D is unresolved. With 4 bases removed from V and 3 bases from J, the gap between germline ends came to 4 bases. Per germline, CDR1 SGHAT and CDR2 FQNNGV. The CDR3 length is 11 residues. CDR3 DNA: TGTGCCAGCAGCTCTAGCTACGAGCAGTACTTC. Amino acids: CASSSSYEQYF.

The chain couples TRBV30 to TRBJ2-2; TRBD2 matches 9 bases. Germline V gene lookup returns CDR1 GTSNPN and CDR2 SVGIG (reference sequence). The CDR3 totals 16 residues. V gave up 2 bases and J gave up 9 bases; unmatched junction bases: 13. CDR3 sequence: CAWSKDSSGRFRELFF. The CDR3 DNA follows: TGTGCCTGGAGTAAGGATTCCAGCGGGAGGTTCCGGGAGCTGTTTTTT.

This chain joins TRBV3-1 (or the pseudogene TRBV3-2) and TRBJ2-7; 8 bases match TRBD2. With 1 base clipped from V and 3 bases from J, the junction kept 8 bases outside the gene matches. This CDR3 is 16 amino acids long. Germline loops: CDR1 LGHDT, CDR2 YNNKEL (reference sequence). CDR3 DNA sequence: TGTGCCAGCAGCCAAGTTTCGCGGGAGGTTATCTACGAGCAGTACTTC. Translation gives CASSQVSREVIYEQYF.

The rearrangement uses TRBV7-8 and TRBJ1-2; D may be TRBD1 (5 bases). From germline, CDR1 is SGHVS and CDR2 FQNEAQ. V lost 1 base and J lost 5, with 8 bases in between. CDR3 length equals 13 residues. The CDR3 sequence: CASSLVPGYGYTF. The CDR3 DNA follows: TGTGCCAGCAGCTTAGTCCCAGGGTATGGCTACACCTTC.

This clone was picked up one time. The V call is TRBV10-3, the J call TRBJ2-7; D gene unclear. The CDR3 extends over 12 amino acids. Looked up from germline, CDR1 is ENHRY and CDR2 is SYGVKD. The V and J ends lost 7 bases and 4 bases respectively, with 11 bases between them. The chain's CDR3 is CAIKTDSYEQYF. The CDR3 nucleotides are TGTGCCATCAAGACCGACTCATACGAGCAGTACTTC.

This chain connects TRBV7-2 to TRBJ2-7; TRBD1 agrees at 7 bases. The ends lost 3 bases at V and 5 bases at J; junction bases unmatched: 7. CDR1 is SGHTA, CDR2 FQGNSA, per germline. This CDR3 region has 14 residues. In DNA form, the CDR3 reads TGTGCCAGCAGCTTGGGGATCGACAGGGACGAGCAGTACTTC. Protein: CASSLGIDRDEQYF. Variable domain in full (rest from reference TRBV7-2 and TRBJ2-7): GAGVSQSPSNKVTEKGKDVELRCDPISGHTALYWYRQSLGQGLEFLIYFQGNSAPDKSGLPSDRFSAERTGGSVSTLTIQRTQQEDSAVYLCASSLGIDRDEQYFGPGTRLTVT.

The gene calls are TRBV4-2 and TRBJ1-2, with 10 nucleotides matching TRBD1. V trimming: 2 bases; J trimming: 5 bases; junction bases outside the gene matches: 8. The germline V gene encodes CDR1 LGHNA and CDR2 YNFKEQ. The CDR3 spans 16 residues. CDR3 loop: CASSQTGTGALYGYTF. The CDR3 region has the DNA TGTGCCAGCAGCCAAACCGGGACAGGGGCCCTTTATGGCTACACCTTC.

V is TRBV18 and J is TRBJ2-1, with D possibly being TRBD2 (5 bases). Germline CDR1 is KGHSH and CDR2 is LQKENI. The V end was cut by 0 bases, the J end by 2 bases, with 11 bases between. The CDR3 loop spans 16 amino acids. The CDR3 DNA is TGTGCCAGCTCACCACCTAGCGTACTGACCTACAATGAGCAGTTCTTC. Its translation: CASSPPSVLTYNEQFF.

This clone was picked up one time. This sequence joins TRBV18 and TRBJ2-6; 7 nucleotides agree with TRBD1. This CDR3 has 17 amino acids. CDR1 is KGHSH, CDR2 LQKENI, per germline. V shed 3 bases and J 1 base; nucleotides not matched to a gene: 6. The CDR3 DNA reads TGTGCCAGCTCACCGGGACAGATATCGTCTGGGGCCAACGTCCTGACTTTC. It encodes CASSPGQISSGANVLTF.

The count of this clone is one. The CDR3 spells CASSERLWGTSGWLEQFF. CDR3 sequence (DNA): TGTGCCAGCAGCGAACGGTTATGGGGGACTAGCGGTTGGCTTGAGCAGTTCTTC. V gene TRBV11-2 combines with J gene TRBJ2-1, with 11 nucleotides matching TRBD2. The CDR3 is 18 amino acids. Per germline, CDR1 SGHAT and CDR2 FQNNGV. V dropped 5 bases and J dropped 9; count of bases not matched to a gene: 18.

V is TRBV5-1 and J is TRBJ2-2, with a possible D match to TRBD1 (6 bases). The CDR3 consists of 13 residues. Germline CDR1 is SGHRS and CDR2 is YFSETQ. The V and J ends lost 4 bases and 6 bases respectively, with 10 bases between them. The chain's CDR3 is CASSPDRPGELFF. CDR3 in DNA: TGCGCCAGCAGCCCCGACAGGCCCGGGGAGCTGTTTTTT.

This chain joins TRBV4-1 and TRBJ1-4, with TRBD1 identical over 11 bases. The junction had 7 bases not matched to a gene; V was cut back by 2 bases and J by 2 bases. The CDR3 is 18 amino acids. In germline, CDR1 is MGHRA, CDR2 YSYEKL. The CDR3 region has the DNA TGCGCCAGCAGCCAACCCCCGGACAGGGGGCTTACTAATGAAAAACTGTTTTTT. Translated, it gives CASSQPPDRGLTNEKLFF.

CDR3 sequence (DNA): TGTGCCAGCAGCCCCCGACAGGGATCCGGGGAGCTGTTTTTT. It is translated as CASSPRQGSGELFF. The chain uses TRBV6-5 and TRBJ2-2; 7 bases are a match to TRBD1. The CDR3 contains 14 residues. Germline V gene lookup returns CDR1 MNHEY and CDR2 SVGAGI. V dropped 6 bases and J dropped 6; count of bases not matched to a gene: 7.

The chain couples TRBV7-8 to TRBJ1-4; maybe TRBD1 (6 bases). CDR1 and CDR2 from the germline V gene are SGHVS and FQNEAQ. The CDR3 has 15 residues. V was shortened by 0 bases and J by 6 bases, with 11 bases between the two germline ends. The CDR3 DNA reads as TGTGCCAGCAGCTTAGCGCAGGGGTTAGATGAAAAACTGTTTTTT. It specifies CASSLAQGLDEKLFF.

As concerns this clone: Other nucleotide sequences from this sample produce the same CDR3. The chain employs TRBV9 and TRBJ1-3; D uncertain. The V end was cut by 0 bases, the J end by 0 bases, with 7 bases between. This CDR3 has 15 amino acids. CDR1 and CDR2 (germline): SGDLS, YYNGEE. CDR3 sequence reads: CASSVGGSSGNTIYF. CDR3 in DNA: TGTGCCAGCAGCGTAGGCGGTAGCTCTGGAAACACCATATATTTT. Supplemented by reference TRBV9 and TRBJ1-3, the full variable domain reads DSGVTQTPKHLITATGQRVTLRCSPRSGDLSVYWYQQSLDQGLQFLIQYYNGEERAKGNILERFSAQQFPDLHSELNLSSLELGDSALYFCASSVGGSSGNTIYFGEGSWLTVV.

This clone was detected once. The J gene is TRBJ2-6, the V gene TRBV24-1, with D perhaps matching TRBD1 (6 bases). Germline CDR1 reads KGHDR; CDR2 reads SFDVKD. The CDR3 spans 15 residues. Trimming left V 7 bases short and J 1 base short, with 10 bases between. The CDR3 reads CATSEGGSGANVLTF. The DNA for the CDR3 is TGTGCCACCAGCGAAGGGGGATCTGGGGCCAACGTCCTGACTTTC.

This chain uses TRBV28 with TRBJ2-3; possible D gene TRBD2, 5 bases. CDR1 and CDR2 from the germline V gene are MDHEN and SYDVKM. The V end lost 6 bases, the J end lost 4 bases, and 14 bases lay between the germline ends. The CDR3 is made up of 14 amino acids. CDR3 nucleotides: TGTGCCAGCAGGTCTTACGAGGGCGCAGATACGCAGTATTTT. Translation gives CASRSYEGADTQYF.

This clone was recorded only once. V gene TRBV7-3 combines with J gene TRBJ2-3; D might be TRBD2 (5 bases). The CDR3 extends over 14 amino acids. Looked up from germline, CDR1 is SGHTA and CDR2 is FQGTGA. Between the trimmed V and J ends, which lost 6 bases and 2 bases, there was a span of 12 bases. This chain's CDR3 is CASSERPTTDTQYF. CDR3 coding DNA: TGTGCCAGCAGTGAGCGGCCAACCACAGATACGCAGTATTTT.